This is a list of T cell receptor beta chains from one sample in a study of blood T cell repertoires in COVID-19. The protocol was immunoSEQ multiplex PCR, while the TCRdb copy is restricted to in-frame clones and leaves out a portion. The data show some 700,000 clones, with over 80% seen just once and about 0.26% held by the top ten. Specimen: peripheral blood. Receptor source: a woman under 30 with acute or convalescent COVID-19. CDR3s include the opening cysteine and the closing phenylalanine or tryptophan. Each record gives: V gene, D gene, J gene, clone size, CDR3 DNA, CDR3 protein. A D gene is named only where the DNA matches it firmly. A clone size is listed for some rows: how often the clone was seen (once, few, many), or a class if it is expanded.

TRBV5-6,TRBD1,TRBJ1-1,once,TGTGCCAGCAGCTTGGGGCTTGGGCAGGGGGACACTGAAGCTTTCTTT,CASSLGLGQGDTEAFF
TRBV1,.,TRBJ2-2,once,TGCACCAGCAGCCCGACTAGCGGGGATTACACCGGGGAGCTGTTTTTT,CTSSPTSGDYTGELFF
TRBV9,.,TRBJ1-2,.,TGTGCCAGCAGCGTAGCTGGGGGGGGAGGCTATGGCTACACCTTC,CASSVAGGGGYGYTF
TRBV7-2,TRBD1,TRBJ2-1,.,TGTGCCAGCAGCTTAAGGGGGACAGGGGGTATGGTTGAGCAGTTCTTC,CASSLRGTGGMVEQFF
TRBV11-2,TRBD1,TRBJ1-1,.,TGTGCCAGCAGGCTGACAGGGGGCGCAGCTGAAGCTTTCTTT,CASRLTGGAAEAFF
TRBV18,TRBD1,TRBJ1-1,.,TGTGCCAGCTCACCGGACAGGGGGATAGGTGAAGCTTTCTTT,CASSPDRGIGEAFF
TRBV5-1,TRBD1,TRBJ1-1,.,TGCGCCAGCAGCTTACTTGAGGGGGCGTCTGAAGCTTTCTTT,CASSLLEGASEAFF
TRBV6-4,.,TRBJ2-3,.,TGTGCCAGCAGTGACGAGTTCGGGGGGCCAGATACGCAGTATTTT,CASSDEFGGPDTQYF
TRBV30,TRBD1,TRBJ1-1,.,TGTGCCTGGAGGCAGGGGGGTTGGACTGAAGCTTTCTTT,CAWRQGGWTEAFF
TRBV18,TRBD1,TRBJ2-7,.,TGTGCCAGCTCACCAATAGCGGGACAGGGGAACTACGAGCAGTACTTC,CASSPIAGQGNYEQYF
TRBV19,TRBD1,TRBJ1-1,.,TGTGCCAGTAGTATACGAGGACAGGCCCACACTGAAGCTTTCTTT,CASSIRGQAHTEAFF
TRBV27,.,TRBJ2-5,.,TGTGCCAGCAGTTTGGGGGGGGCCCCGGAGACCCAGTACTTC,CASSLGGAPETQYF
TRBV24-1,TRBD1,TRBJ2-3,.,TGTGCCACCAGTACTCCTATCTACGGGACAGGGGGAGGCGATACGCAGTATTTT,CATSTPIYGTGGGDTQYF
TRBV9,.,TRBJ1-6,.,TGTGCCAGCAGCACCAGGGTGGATAATTCACCCCTCCACTTT,CASSTRVDNSPLHF
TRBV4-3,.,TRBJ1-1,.,TGCGCCAGCAGCCAAGACGACCTCCAGGGTGGGGCTGAAGCTTTCTTT,CASSQDDLQGGAEAFF
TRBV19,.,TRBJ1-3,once,TGTGCCAGTAGTACGACTAGACGAGGAAACACCATATATTTT,CASSTTRRGNTIYF
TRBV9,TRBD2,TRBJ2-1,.,TGTGCCAGCAGCGTAGGAGGTAGCGGGGGCCTTCACAATGAGCAGTTCTTC,CASSVGGSGGLHNEQFF
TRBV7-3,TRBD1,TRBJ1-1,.,TGTGCCAGCAGCTCTTTCAGGGGGCTGAACACTGAAGCTTTCTTT,CASSSFRGLNTEAFF
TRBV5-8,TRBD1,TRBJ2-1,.,TGTGCCAGCAGCCCTCCAGGGGGCGCTTGGAATGAGCAGTTCTTC,CASSPPGGAWNEQFF
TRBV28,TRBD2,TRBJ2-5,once,TGTGCCAGCGTGGGTGGCAGGGAGGGGGAGACCCAGTACTTC,CASVGGREGETQYF
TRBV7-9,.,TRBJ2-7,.,TGTGCCAGCAGCTTAGTACCCACGGGGGGCACCTACGAGCAGTACTTC,CASSLVPTGGTYEQYF
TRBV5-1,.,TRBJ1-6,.,TGCGCCAGCAGCTTGGAAGCTTATAATTCACCCCTCCACTTT,CASSLEAYNSPLHF
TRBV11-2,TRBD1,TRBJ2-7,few,TGTGCCAGCAGCTTAGGACAGGGGGACGAGCAGTACTTC,CASSLGQGDEQYF
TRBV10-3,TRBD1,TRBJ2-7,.,TGTGCCATCAGTTCGGGACAGGGCGCCTTGGTCTCCTACGAGCAGTACTTC,CAISSGQGALVSYEQYF
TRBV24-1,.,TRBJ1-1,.,TGTGCCACCAGTGCTCCGAACACTGAAGCTTTCTTT,CATSAPNTEAFF
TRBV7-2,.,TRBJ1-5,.,TGTGCCAGCAGCCCCGACCAGGGAAGGGGCAATCAGCCCCAGCATTTT,CASSPDQGRGNQPQHF
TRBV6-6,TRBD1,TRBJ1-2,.,TGTGCCAGCAGTTCGACAGGGTATTTTGGCTACACCTTC,CASSSTGYFGYTF
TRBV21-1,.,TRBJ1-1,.,TGTGCCAGCAGCAAAGAGGGCAGGGCCACTGAAGCTTTCTTT,CASSKEGRATEAFF
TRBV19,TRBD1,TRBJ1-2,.,TGTGCCAGTAGTACAAAGGGGACAGGGGCCTATGGCTACACCTTC,CASSTKGTGAYGYTF
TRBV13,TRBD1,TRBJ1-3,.,TGTGCCAGCAGCTTTGGGGACAGCTCTGGAAACACCATATATTTT,CASSFGDSSGNTIYF
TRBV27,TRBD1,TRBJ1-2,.,TGTGCCAGCAGTTTAAGGCCTTATGGCGCCGGCAGGGGGCCTGTAAGTGGCTACACCTTC,CASSLRPYGAGRGPVSGYTF
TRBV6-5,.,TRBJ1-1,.,TGTGCCAGCACGGCGGGGAACACTGAAGCTTTCTTT,CASTAGNTEAFF
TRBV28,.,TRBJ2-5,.,TGTGCCAGCACCCCTGGGGAGGGGGTGGATGGAGAGACCCAGTACTTC,CASTPGEGVDGETQYF
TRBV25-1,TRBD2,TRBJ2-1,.,TGTGCCAGCAGTGAGTTCGGTGGGAGCGGGGTCTACAATGAGCAGTTCTTC,CASSEFGGSGVYNEQFF
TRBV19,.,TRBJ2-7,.,TGTGCCAGTAGTATAGGGTCGGACAGACCCTACGAGCAGTACTTC,CASSIGSDRPYEQYF
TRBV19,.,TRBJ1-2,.,TGTGCCAGTAGTATAGATCCAGGGCAGAACTATGGCTACACCTTC,CASSIDPGQNYGYTF
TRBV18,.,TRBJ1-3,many,TGTGCCAGCACCACCGGGGGGGTCGCTGGAAACACCATATATTTT,CASTTGGVAGNTIYF
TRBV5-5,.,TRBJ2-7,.,TGTGCCAGCAGCTCATACTCCCCCCCTCCGACAGGAACCTACGAGCAGTACTTC,CASSSYSPPPTGTYEQYF
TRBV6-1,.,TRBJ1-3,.,TGTGCCAGCAGTGACGGGGGAAGTGGAAACACCATATATTTT,CASSDGGSGNTIYF
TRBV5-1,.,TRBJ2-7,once,TGCGCCAGCAGCTTGGTCCAGGGCTCCGGCGAGCAGTACTTC,CASSLVQGSGEQYF
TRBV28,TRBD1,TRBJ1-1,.,TGTGCCAGCAGTTCCGCGGACAGGTCCGCCATGAACACTGAAGCTTTCTTT,CASSSADRSAMNTEAFF
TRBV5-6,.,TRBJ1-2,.,TGTGCCAGCAGCCCGACAGAAAACGTGTATGGCTACACCTTC,CASSPTENVYGYTF
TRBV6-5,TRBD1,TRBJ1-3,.,TGTGCCAGCAGTTACGGGACAGGGGGAAACACCATATATTTT,CASSYGTGGNTIYF
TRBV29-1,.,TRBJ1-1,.,TGCAGCGCAACCCGGGACACCCAGAACACTGAAGCTTTCTTT,CSATRDTQNTEAFF
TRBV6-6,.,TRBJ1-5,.,TGTGCCAGCCAGATCCGGGGGACCAAACAGCCCCAGCATTTT,CASQIRGTKQPQHF
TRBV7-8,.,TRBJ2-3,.,TGTGCCAGCAGCTATAGACCAGGGTGGACAGATACGCAGTATTTT,CASSYRPGWTDTQYF
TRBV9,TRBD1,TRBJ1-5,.,TGTGCCAGCAGCGCAGGGGGTCAGCCCCAGCATTTT,CASSAGGQPQHF
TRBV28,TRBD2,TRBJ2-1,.,TGTGCCAGCAGTTTTATGGCAGCGGGGGAGTCTTATGAGCAGTTCTTC,CASSFMAAGESYEQFF
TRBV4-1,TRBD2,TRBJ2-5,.,TGCGCCAGCAGCCAAGAGGGGACTACCTACTTC,CASSQEGTTYF